The present TCR beta chain was sequenced within a study of cytomegalovirus exposure and HLA in healthy donors. The study's findings and limits: Reportedly, a later analysis found an Asian-associated ancestry cluster had fewer N-insertions than the approximately 600-donor mean. In a later analysis, across HLA loci, associated TCR counts were highest for DRB1, lowest for HLA-C.

This clone was observed a handful of times. Its antigen is unknown. CDR1 KGHSH and CDR2 LQKENI come from the germline V gene. The CDR3 extends over 14 amino acids. With 6 bases clipped from V and 4 bases from J, the junction kept 5 bases outside the gene matches. With 60 Vbeta and 13 Jbeta primers, the PCR was carried out. Sequencing was performed with immunoSEQ multiplex PCR; in TCRdb, only in-frame clones are kept and a portion is missing. The sample contains 150,000 to 200,000 clones, roughly 13% of which appear only once. This sequence was found in a man between 50 and 59 years old in good health and CMV-seropositive. The V gene is TRBV18, the J gene TRBJ2-3, with 9 bases identical to TRBD2. Source material: PBMCs. The CDR3 bases are TGTGCCAGCTCGCGGACTAGCGCCGCAGATACGCAGTATTTT. It yields the protein CASSRTSAADTQYF.